A single sample is the source of the 14 T cell receptor beta chains below, sequenced in a study of graft-versus-host responses after intestinal transplantation. TCRdb's table, derived via immunoSEQ multiplex PCR, lists solely in-frame clones and lacks some. This sample has roughly 92,000 clones; about 88% occur once, and the top ten carry around 0.3%. Their specific antigens are unknown. The sequences come from unstimulated CD4+ T cells sorted from spleen or lymph node cells, collected before transplant. The source is a human donor who was the organ donor for an intestinal transplant.

The chain joins TRBV6-5 to TRBJ1-2, with D tentatively TRBD1 (5 bases). The germline V gene encodes CDR1 MNHEY and CDR2 SVGAGI. The ends were cut back, 0 bases at V and 4 bases at J, with 12 bases in the middle. This CDR3 has 15 amino acids. CDR3 bases: TGTGCCAGCAGTTACTCCCCGACAGAGGTCTATGGCTACACCTTC. Protein product: CASSYSPTEVYGYTF.

The chain is built from TRBV6-5 and TRBJ2-7; D perhaps matches TRBD2 (5 bases). V lost 0 bases and J 4 bases, leaving 13 bases between the germline ends. Looked up from germline, CDR1 is MNHEY and CDR2 is SVGAGI. This CDR3 has 15 residues. CDR3 region: CASSYSRAAEYEQYF. The CDR3 DNA reads as TGTGCCAGCAGTTACTCGAGGGCGGCGGAGTACGAGCAGTACTTC.

This sequence joins TRBV18 and TRBJ2-2; D might be TRBD1 (7 bases). V lost 6 bases to trimming and J lost 5 bases, with 19 bases between them. CDR3 length: 16 residues. Germline CDR1 and CDR2: KGHSH and LQKENI. Written as DNA, the CDR3 is TGTGCCAGCTCCCGGAGGGGGCGGGACCTGACCGGGGAGCTGTTTTTT. Translating gives CASSRRGRDLTGELFF.

The J gene is TRBJ2-1, the V gene TRBV28; 7 bases match TRBD2. V shed 8 bases and J 0 bases; nucleotides not matched to a gene: 16. The CDR3 has 18 amino acids. Germline V gene lookup returns CDR1 MDHEN and CDR2 SYDVKM. The chain's CDR3 is CASAGGRAGPSSYNEQFF. In nucleotides, the CDR3 is TGTGCCAGCGCCGGGGGGAGGGCGGGCCCGAGCTCCTACAATGAGCAGTTCTTC.

This chain joins TRBV11-2 and TRBJ2-3; TRBD2 agrees at 12 bases. The germline V gene encodes CDR1 SGHAT and CDR2 FQNNGV. J gave up 1 base and V 5 bases, and 1 base lay outside the gene matches. This CDR3 has 15 residues. Written as DNA, the CDR3 is TGTGCCAGCAGCCGACTAGCGGGGGGCACAGATACGCAGTATTTT. Protein sequence: CASSRLAGGTDTQYF.

The chain is built from TRBV7-8 and TRBJ2-5, with 13 bases fitting TRBD2. Germline V lookup: CDR1 SGHVS, CDR2 FQNEAQ. The CDR3 contains 18 residues. The V segment lost 2 bases and the J segment 5 bases; nucleotides outside the gene matches: 11. The CDR3 bases are TGTGCCAGCAGCTTATTACTAGCGGGGGGGCGTTCGGGTGAGACCCAGTACTTC. Translated, it gives CASSLLLAGGRSGETQYF.

The genes are TRBV7-8 and TRBJ2-7, with 9 bases identical to TRBD2. This CDR3 comprises 12 residues. V trimming: 6 bases; J trimming: 6 bases; junction bases outside the gene matches: 3. CDR1 is SGHVS and CDR2 is FQNEAQ in the germline V gene. The CDR3 DNA sequence: TGTGCCAGCAGGTATAGCGGGGGCGAGCAGTACTTC. It encodes CASRYSGGEQYF. The whole variable domain, remainder taken from reference TRBV7-8 and TRBJ2-7, is GAGVSQSPRYKVAKRGQDVALRCDPISGHVSLFWYQQALGQGPEFLTYFQNEAQLDKSGLPSDRFFAERPEGSVSTLKIQRTQQEDSAVYLCASRYSGGEQYFGPGTRLTVT.

The chain's CDR3 is CASSFGSGRAGTYNEQFF. Written as DNA, the CDR3 is TGTGCCAGCAGTTTCGGTAGCGGGAGGGCCGGGACCTACAATGAGCAGTTCTTC. This chain links TRBV27 with TRBJ2-1; the match to TRBD2 covers 11 bases. The CDR3 loop spans 18 amino acids. Looked up from germline, CDR1 is MNHEY and CDR2 is SMNVEV (reference sequence). V shed 3 bases, J shed 2 bases, and the junction held 9 bases outside the gene matches.

This clone occurred once. This chain joins TRBV6-5 and TRBJ2-7, with D perhaps matching TRBD1 (5 bases). This CDR3 region has 15 residues. The V and J ends lost 0 bases and 1 base respectively, with 10 bases between them. In germline, CDR1 is MNHEY, CDR2 SVGAGI. Here the CDR3 DNA reads TGTGCCAGCAGTTACTCCCCCCGACAGTCCTACGAGCAGTACTTC. Residues: CASSYSPRQSYEQYF.

The V and J genes are TRBV7-2 and TRBJ2-6; no clear D. Germline values: CDR1 SGHTA, CDR2 FQGNSA. The CDR3 has 14 amino acids. Between the trimmed V and J ends, which lost 2 bases and 3 bases, there was a span of 5 bases. CDR3 nucleotides: TGTGCCAGCAGCTTAAGAGGTGGGGCCAACGTCCTGACTTTC. This translates into CASSLRGGANVLTF.

The chain links TRBV5-1 to TRBJ2-3; 7 positions match TRBD1. CDR3 size: 17 residues. Germline V gene lookup returns CDR1 SGHRS and CDR2 YFSETQ. V lost 0 bases and J lost 7; bases outside the gene matches: 14. The CDR3 spells CASSLGQGFGSGNTQYF. The CDR3, as DNA: TGCGCCAGCAGCTTGGGACAGGGATTTGGAAGTGGAAATACGCAGTATTTT.

The CDR3 is CASSLLRETQYF. The CDR3 bases are TGTGCCAGCAGTTTATTACGGGAGACCCAGTACTTC. This chain uses TRBV28 with TRBJ2-5; D remains ambiguous. V was trimmed by 1 base and J by 5 bases, leaving 5 bases between them. The CDR3 loop spans 12 amino acids. Germline CDR1 is MDHEN and CDR2 is SYDVKM. Using reference TRBV28 and TRBJ2-5 for the parts outside the CDR3, the full variable domain is DVKVTQSSRYLVKRTGEKVFLECVQDMDHENMFWYRQDPGLGLRLIYFSYDVKMKEKGDIPEGYSVSREKKERFSLILESASTNQTSMYLCASSLLRETQYFGPGTRLLVL.

The chain is built from TRBV11-3 and TRBJ2-5; D call uncertain. The end of the DNA fits TRBJ2-7 better, so the J call may be wrong. The length of the CDR3 is 15 residues. Germline V gene data show CDR1 as SGHNT and CDR2 as YENEEA. CDR3 bases: TGTGCCAGCAGCTTAGGAATTGGAGTTTCCTACGAGCAGTACTTC. Protein product: CASSLGIGVSYEQYF.

The gene calls are TRBV19 and TRBJ2-2, with D tentatively TRBD2 (5 bases). V dropped 7 bases and J dropped 1 base, with 7 bases sitting between them. CDR1 and CDR2 from the germline V gene are LNHDA and SQIVND (reference sequence). The CDR3 contains 13 residues. The DNA for the CDR3 is TGTGCCAGTATCCGGGAGAACACCGGGGAGCTGTTTTTT. This codes for CASIRENTGELFF.